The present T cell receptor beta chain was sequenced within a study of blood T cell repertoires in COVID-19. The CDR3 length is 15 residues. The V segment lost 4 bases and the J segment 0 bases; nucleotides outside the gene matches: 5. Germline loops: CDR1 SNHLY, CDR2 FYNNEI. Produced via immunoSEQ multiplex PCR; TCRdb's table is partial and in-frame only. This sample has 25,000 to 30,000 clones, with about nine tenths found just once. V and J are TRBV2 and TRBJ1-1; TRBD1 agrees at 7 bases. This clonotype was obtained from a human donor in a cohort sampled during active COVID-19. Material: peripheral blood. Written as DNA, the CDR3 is TGTGCCAGCAGTGCTCGAGGGGGCATGAACACTGAAGCTTTCTTT. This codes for CASSARGGMNTEAFF.